The 2 T cell receptor beta chains in this list originate from one sample, sequenced in a study of T cell repertoires in cytomegalovirus infection. TCRdb passed the reads through MiXCR, listing each CDR3 protein once. The sample holds around 490,000 distinct CDR3 sequences, about 30% seen once. Sequenced material: PBMCs. The receptor set was obtained from a human donor in good health (CMV status not recorded). Some clones in this sample may be carry-over from other donors' samples.

This chain uses TRBV9 with TRBJ2-1; D gene ambiguous. The V end lost 0 bases, the J end lost 6 bases, and 7 bases lay between the germline ends. Per the germline V gene, CDR1 is SGDLS and CDR2 is YYNGEE. The CDR3 is 13 amino acids. CDR3 sequence reads: CASSVDLVNEQFF. The CDR3 DNA reads TGTGCCAGCAGCGTAGATCTGGTCAATGAGCAGTTCTTC.

The CDR3 coding sequence is TGTGCCAGCAGTAGGACTCCGGCAGATTCACCCCTCCACTTT. Protein: CASSRTPADSPLHF. The chain couples TRBV12-3 or TRBV12-4 to TRBJ1-6, with D unresolved. The CDR3 contains 14 residues. Between the trimmed V and J ends, which lost 5 bases and 8 bases, there was a span of 13 bases.